This T cell receptor (beta chain) was captured in a study of cytomegalovirus exposure and HLA in healthy donors. Study-level points and caveats: It was reportedly the case that the classifier diagnosed cytomegalovirus status with high specificity and sensitivity. In a later analysis, first-cohort TCR clusters were found to tend to co-occur in the 120 or so validation repertoires. Most TCR sequences were uncommon, yet certain public TCRs appeared in many donors.

CDR1 is SGDLS, CDR2 YYNGEE, per germline. The CDR3 is 14 residues long. Trimming cost V 0 bases and J 3 bases, with 9 bases left between them. A remark on this clone: Its target is unknown.

Using immunoSEQ multiplex PCR, the repertoire was profiled, and TCRdb retains in-frame clones only, with some absent. The sample lists 100,000 to 150,000 clones, approximately 94% occurring once. The chain links TRBV9 to TRBJ2-5; D is unclear. The specimen sequenced was PBMCs. This TCR was recovered from a man between 18 and 35 years old in good health and CMV-seronegative. The CDR3 is CASSVVGSEETQYF. CDR3 nucleotides: TGTGCCAGCAGCGTAGTGGGCTCGGAAGAGACCCAGTACTTC.